The 27 T cell receptor beta chains below come from one sample, sequenced in a study of T cell responses to AZD1222 COVID-19 vaccine. The repertoire was sequenced with immunoSEQ multiplex PCR; TCRdb's copy has only in-frame clones and lacks some. Altogether 150,000 or so clones are present, over 85% being singletons, with the ten largest covering approximately 20%. The sample consisted of peripheral blood, taken on day 0 of AZD1222 vaccination. These receptors were collected from an adult in good health.

This chain links TRBV27 with TRBJ2-7; D might be TRBD1 or TRBD2, each matching 6 bases. CDR1 is MNHEY, CDR2 SMNVEV, per germline (reference sequence). The CDR3 extends over 15 amino acids. The V gene lost 4 bases and the J gene lost 3 bases, with 16 bases spanning the gap. The CDR3 DNA follows: TGTGCCAGCAGTTGGGGGGCTGGAGGGCACTACGAGCAGTACTTC. Translated, it gives CASSWGAGGHYEQYF.

This chain joins TRBV7-9 and TRBJ1-1; 8 bases are shared with TRBD1. The CDR3 totals 15 residues. The germline gives CDR1 SEHNR, CDR2 FQNEAQ (reference sequence). The trim removed 5 bases at V and 6 bases at J, leaving 11 bases unmatched. The CDR3: CASSGRTGREAEAFF. CDR3 DNA sequence: TGTGCCAGCAGCGGGCGGACAGGGCGTGAGGCTGAAGCTTTCTTT.

The V and J genes are TRBV13 and TRBJ1-6, with 7 bases identical to TRBD1. CDR1 is PRHDT, CDR2 FYEKMQ, per germline (reference sequence). This CDR3 region has 17 residues. The junction had 8 bases not matched to a gene; V was cut back by 5 bases and J by 1 base. This CDR3 is CASSNRQGSSYNSPLHF. CDR3 in DNA: TGTGCCAGCAGCAACCGACAGGGTAGTTCCTATAATTCACCCCTCCACTTT. Together with reference TRBV13 and TRBJ1-6, the CDR3 gives the full variable domain: AAGVIQSPRHLIKEKRETATLKCYPIPRHDTVYWYQQGPGQDPQFLISFYEKMQSDKGSIPDRFSAQQFSDYHSELNMSSLELGDSALYFCASSNRQGSSYNSPLHFGNGTRLTVT.

This chain links TRBV5-4 with TRBJ2-1; TRBD2 matches at 12 bases. The CDR3 totals 15 residues. J lost 8 bases, V lost 5 bases, and 8 bases had no gene match. Per germline, CDR1 SGHNT and CDR2 YYREEE (reference sequence). The CDR3 loop reads CASSSGTSGWDEQFF. In nucleotides, the CDR3 is TGTGCCAGCAGTTCCGGGACTAGCGGGTGGGATGAGCAGTTCTTC.

J is TRBJ2-2 and V is TRBV6-5; 8 bases are a match to TRBD2. CDR3 length equals 15 residues. V shed 7 bases, J shed 2 bases, and the junction held 6 bases outside the gene matches. CDR1 and CDR2 (germline): MNHEY, SVGAGI. The CDR3 region is CASTPGGTNTGELFF. In nucleotides, the CDR3 is TGTGCCAGCACCCCGGGGGGGACAAACACCGGGGAGCTGTTTTTT.

The V and J genes are TRBV5-4 and TRBJ2-1; D may correspond to TRBD1 or TRBD2 (5 bases each). There are 14 residues in the CDR3. Looked up from germline, CDR1 is SGHNT and CDR2 is YYREEE (reference sequence). With 5 bases removed from V and 3 bases from J, the gap between germline ends came to 12 bases. CDR3 in DNA: TGTGCCAGCAGTCGGGACGGTCTCTACAATGAGCAGTTCTTC. Translating gives CASSRDGLYNEQFF.

V gene TRBV5-1 combines with J gene TRBJ2-7; 11 bases map to TRBD1. Trimming removed 0 bases from V and 4 bases from J; junction bases left unmatched: 9. The CDR3 sequence is 17 residues long. Germline values: CDR1 SGHRS, CDR2 YFSETQ. The DNA of the CDR3 is TGCGCCAGCAGCTTGGGTCGTCCGGACAGGGGGCTTTACGAGCAGTACTTC. Protein sequence: CASSLGRPDRGLYEQYF.

The J gene is TRBJ2-2, the V gene TRBV11-3; the match to TRBD1 covers 8 bases. The CDR3 covers 18 residues. Germline CDR1 is SGHNT and CDR2 is YENEEA. Trimming at V came to 3 bases and at J to 6 bases, leaving 15 bases not matched to a gene. CDR3 region: CASSFWQGALGTAGELFF. The CDR3 DNA is TGTGCCAGCAGCTTCTGGCAGGGGGCCCTAGGAACGGCCGGGGAGCTGTTTTTT.

J is TRBJ1-1 and V is TRBV19, with D unresolved. From germline, CDR1 is LNHDA and CDR2 SQIVND (reference sequence). This CDR3 contains 16 residues. V was pared by 4 bases and J by 4 bases, with 19 bases between. CDR3 loop: CASSRGHSFGGTEAFF. As DNA, the CDR3 is TGTGCCAGTAGTAGAGGTCACTCGTTCGGAGGCACTGAAGCTTTCTTT.

The chain recombines TRBV7-3 with TRBJ2-3; possibly TRBD1 or TRBD2 for D (7 bases each). The V end lost 5 bases, the J end lost 4 bases, and 22 bases lay between the germline ends. CDR1 and CDR2 (germline): SGHTA, FQGTGA. CDR3 length: 17 amino acids. Here the CDR3 reads CASSPRGRGRAADTQYF. CDR3 nucleotides: TGTGCCAGCAGCCCTCGCGGCAGGGGGAGGGCCGCAGATACGCAGTATTTT.

The J gene is TRBJ2-3, the V gene TRBV7-9; 9 nucleotides match TRBD1. The germline V gene has CDR1 SEHNR and CDR2 FQNEAQ (reference sequence). The CDR3 is 12 residues long. J was trimmed by 14 bases and V by 6 bases; bases with no gene match: 9. The CDR3 sequence is CASSQSPDRGYF. CDR3 DNA: TGTGCCAGCAGTCAGAGCCCGGACAGGGGGTATTTT.

The chain has TRBV5-1 and TRBJ1-1, with unresolved D. V was clipped by 10 bases and J by 2 bases, with 18 bases between them. Germline V CDR1 and CDR2: SGHRS, YFSETQ. CDR3 length: 14 residues. The CDR3 is CAPPSKGSNTEAFF. In DNA, the CDR3 is TGCGCCCCTCCCTCTAAAGGGAGTAACACTGAAGCTTTCTTT. Drawing the rest from reference TRBV5-1 and TRBJ1-1, the complete variable domain is KAGVTQTPRYLIKTRGQQVTLSCSPISGHRSVSWYQQTPGQGLQFLFEYFSETQRNKGNFPGRFSGRQFSNSRSEMNVSTLELGDSALYLCAPPSKGSNTEAFFGQGTRLTVV.

V gene TRBV4-1 combines with J gene TRBJ2-3, with a weak D call TRBD1 (6 bases). This CDR3 is built from 16 residues. Trimming removed 1 base from V and 2 bases from J, with 13 bases in between. Germline V gives CDR1 MGHRA, CDR2 YSYEKL. The CDR3 sequence: CASSQVVVGATDTQYF. The CDR3 coding sequence is TGCGCCAGCAGCCAAGTTGTGGTGGGGGCCACAGATACGCAGTATTTT.

J is TRBJ1-5 and V is TRBV6-5, with unresolved D. Looked up from germline, CDR1 is MNHEY and CDR2 is SVGAGI. The CDR3 runs 13 residues. V lost 6 bases to trimming and J lost 7 bases, with 13 bases between them. CDR3 sequence reads: CASRGTINQPQHF. The CDR3, as DNA: TGTGCCAGCAGGGGTACGATAAACCAGCCCCAGCATTTT.

V is TRBV7-6 and J is TRBJ1-3; D gene uncertain. Trimming stripped 3 bases from V and 0 bases from J, with 9 bases between. Germline loops: CDR1 SGHVS, CDR2 FNYEAQ. The CDR3 length is 15 residues. CDR3 coding DNA: TGTGCCAGCAGCTTGAACCAGTTCTCTGGAAACACCATATATTTT. Amino acids: CASSLNQFSGNTIYF.

The V and J genes are TRBV7-2 and TRBJ1-1, with D tentatively TRBD1 (5 bases). The CDR3 has 13 residues. V shed 6 bases and J shed 0 bases, with 8 bases lying between them. The germline V gene has CDR1 SGHTA and CDR2 FQGNSA. The CDR3 protein is CASRRGLNTEAFF. Written as DNA, the CDR3 is TGTGCCAGCAGAAGGGGACTGAACACTGAAGCTTTCTTT.

The chain couples TRBV30 to TRBJ2-7, with TRBD2 matching over 13 bases. The V and J ends lost 3 bases and 3 bases, in that order; junction bases with no gene match: 11. CDR1 and CDR2 from the germline V gene are GTSNPN and SVGIG (reference sequence). The CDR3 is made up of 17 amino acids. The CDR3 here is CAWRETGTSGDYYEQYF. The CDR3 nucleotides are TGTGCCTGGAGGGAGACCGGGACTAGCGGGGATTACTACGAGCAGTACTTC.

The chain couples TRBV5-6 to TRBJ2-7; D remains unclear. The CDR3 length is 15 residues. Germline V gene lookup returns CDR1 SGHDT and CDR2 YYEEEE. Trimming shortened V by 0 bases and J by 0 bases, and 10 bases separated the two germline ends. CDR3 sequence: CASSLVPRSSYEQYF. For the CDR3, the DNA is TGTGCCAGCAGCTTGGTGCCCCGAAGCTCCTACGAGCAGTACTTC.

The rearrangement joins TRBV18 to TRBJ1-5, with D unresolved. Trimming removed 3 bases from V and 5 bases from J, with 11 bases in between. The CDR3 has 14 residues. CDR1 and CDR2 (germline): KGHSH, LQKENI. CDR3 amino acids: CASSPRIVDQPQHF. Written as DNA, the CDR3 is TGTGCCAGCTCACCTCGGATAGTGGATCAGCCCCAGCATTTT.

V and J are TRBV7-8 and TRBJ1-5, with D unclear. Germline lookup yields CDR1 SGHVS and CDR2 FQNEAQ. The CDR3 is 13 amino acids. The germline V and J ends were trimmed by 4 bases and 9 bases, with 13 bases remaining between them. The CDR3 sequence is CASSSPQEGPQHF. CDR3 bases: TGTGCCAGCAGCTCCCCCCAGGAGGGGCCCCAGCATTTT.

The genes are TRBV7-8 and TRBJ2-3; 8 nucleotides line up with TRBD2. The CDR3 contains 17 residues. V dropped 1 base and J dropped 2; count of bases not matched to a gene: 8. Germline CDR1 SGHVS, CDR2 FQNEAQ. CDR3 DNA sequence: TGTGCCAGCAGCTTAGAGTCCAGCGGGGGAAACACAGATACGCAGTATTTT. Translation gives CASSLESSGGNTDTQYF.

The rearrangement uses TRBV6-2 or TRBV6-3 and TRBJ1-5; D gene uncertain. V lost 4 bases, J lost 0 bases, and 4 bases lay in between. The CDR3 has 13 amino acids. Germline lookup yields CDR1 MNHEY and CDR2 SVGEGT. The CDR3 sequence: CASSWHSNQPQHF. CDR3 DNA sequence: TGTGCCAGCAGTTGGCATAGCAATCAGCCCCAGCATTTT.

This clone has just one count. V usage is TRBV19 and J usage is TRBJ1-4; TRBD1 might be the D (5 bases). Germline assignment: CDR1 LNHDA and CDR2 SQIVND (reference sequence). The germline V and J ends were trimmed by 3 bases and 8 bases, with 16 bases remaining between them. The CDR3 is made up of 15 amino acids. Here the CDR3 reads CASSMGTAAEEKLFF. The CDR3 bases are TGTGCCAGTAGTATGGGGACCGCGGCGGAGGAAAAACTGTTTTTT.

This chain links TRBV18 with TRBJ2-6; no clear D gene. This CDR3 has 14 residues. V lost 2 bases and J 1 base, leaving 3 bases between the germline ends. Germline V CDR1 and CDR2: KGHSH, LQKENI. CDR3 coding DNA: TGTGCCAGCTCACCATCGTCTGGGGCCAACGTCCTGACTTTC. It yields the protein CASSPSSGANVLTF.

The rearrangement joins TRBV28 to TRBJ2-5; the match to TRBD2 covers 13 bases. The CDR3 runs to 18 residues. Germline-derived CDR1 and CDR2 are MDHEN and SYDVKM. The junction had 8 bases not matched to a gene; V was cut back by 3 bases and J by 1 base. CDR3 sequence (DNA): TGTGCCAGCAGTTTTCAACTAGCGGGGGGGCCTTCCCAAGAGACCCAGTACTTC. It is translated as CASSFQLAGGPSQETQYF. Variable domain in full (rest from reference TRBV28 and TRBJ2-5): DVKVTQSSRYLVKRTGEKVFLECVQDMDHENMFWYRQDPGLGLRLIYFSYDVKMKEKGDIPEGYSVSREKKERFSLILESASTNQTSMYLCASSFQLAGGPSQETQYFGPGTRLLVL.

This clone appeared once. The rearrangement joins TRBV27 to TRBJ2-7; no clear D gene. Per the germline V gene, CDR1 is MNHEY and CDR2 is SMNVEV (reference sequence). V was trimmed by 3 bases and J by 0 bases, leaving 9 bases between them. The length of the CDR3 is 14 residues. CDR3: CASSFREASYEQYF. The CDR3, as DNA: TGTGCCAGCAGTTTCCGAGAGGCCTCCTACGAGCAGTACTTC.

This CDR3 is CASSLVSNTEAFF. CDR3 bases: TGTGCCAGCAGCTTGGTGTCCAACACTGAAGCTTTCTTT. The V gene is TRBV5-6, the J gene TRBJ1-1; D is unresolved. CDR3 length equals 13 residues. The ends were cut back, 0 bases at V and 2 bases at J, with 5 bases in the middle. From germline, CDR1 is SGHDT and CDR2 YYEEEE.